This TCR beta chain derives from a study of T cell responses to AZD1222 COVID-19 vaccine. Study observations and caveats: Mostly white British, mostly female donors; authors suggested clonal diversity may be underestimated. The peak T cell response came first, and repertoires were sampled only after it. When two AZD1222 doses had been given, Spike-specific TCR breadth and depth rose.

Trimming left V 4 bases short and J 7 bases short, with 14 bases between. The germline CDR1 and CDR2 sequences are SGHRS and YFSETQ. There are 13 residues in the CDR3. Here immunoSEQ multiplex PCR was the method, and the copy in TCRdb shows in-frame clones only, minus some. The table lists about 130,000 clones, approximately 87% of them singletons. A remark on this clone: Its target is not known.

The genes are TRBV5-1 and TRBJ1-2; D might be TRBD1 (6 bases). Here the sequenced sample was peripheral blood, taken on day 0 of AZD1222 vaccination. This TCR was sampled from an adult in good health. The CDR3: CASSEWDTAGYTF. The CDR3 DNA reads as TGCGCCAGCAGCGAATGGGACACCGCTGGCTACACCTTC.